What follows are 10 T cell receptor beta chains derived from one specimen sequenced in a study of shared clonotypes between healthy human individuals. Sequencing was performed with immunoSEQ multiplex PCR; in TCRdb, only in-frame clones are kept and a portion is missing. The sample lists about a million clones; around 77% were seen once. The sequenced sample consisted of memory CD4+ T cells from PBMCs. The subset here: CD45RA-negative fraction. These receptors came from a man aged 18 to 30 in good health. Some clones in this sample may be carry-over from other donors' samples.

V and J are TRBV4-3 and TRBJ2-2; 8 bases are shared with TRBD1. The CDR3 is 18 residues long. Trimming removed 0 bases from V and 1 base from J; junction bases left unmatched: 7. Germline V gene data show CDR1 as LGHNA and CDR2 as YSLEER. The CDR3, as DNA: TGCGCCAGCAGCCAAGATTCATCCGGGACAGGGAACACCGGGGAGCTGTTTTTT. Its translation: CASSQDSSGTGNTGELFF.

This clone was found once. CDR3 loop: CASSLFSGATEAFF. For the CDR3, the DNA is TGTGCCAGCAGTTTATTTTCAGGGGCCACTGAAGCTTTCTTT. This rearrangement joins TRBV28 to TRBJ1-1, with D maybe TRBD1 (6 bases). This CDR3 has 14 amino acids. Germline CDR1 MDHEN, CDR2 SYDVKM. V was trimmed by 1 base and J by 4 bases, leaving 10 bases between them.

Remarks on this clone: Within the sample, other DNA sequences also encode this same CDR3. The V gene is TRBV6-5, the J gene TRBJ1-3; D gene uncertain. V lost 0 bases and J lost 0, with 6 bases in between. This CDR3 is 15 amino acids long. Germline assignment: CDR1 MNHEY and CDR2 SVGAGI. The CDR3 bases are TGTGCCAGCAGTTACTCCCGAGGCTCTGGAAACACCATATATTTT. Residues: CASSYSRGSGNTIYF.

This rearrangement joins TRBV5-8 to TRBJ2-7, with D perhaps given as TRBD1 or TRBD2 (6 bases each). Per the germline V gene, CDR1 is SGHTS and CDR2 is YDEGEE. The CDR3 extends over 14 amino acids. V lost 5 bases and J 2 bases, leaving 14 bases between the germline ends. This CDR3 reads CASRRRDTAYEQYF. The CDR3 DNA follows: TGTGCCAGCAGAAGGCGGGACACAGCCTACGAGCAGTACTTC.

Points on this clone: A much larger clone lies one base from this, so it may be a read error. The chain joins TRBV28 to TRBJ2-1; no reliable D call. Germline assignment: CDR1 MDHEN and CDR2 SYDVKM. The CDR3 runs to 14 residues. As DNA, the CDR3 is TGTGCCAGCAGTACCTCCCGCCAACTCAATAAGCAGTTCTTC. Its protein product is CASSTSRQLNKQFF.

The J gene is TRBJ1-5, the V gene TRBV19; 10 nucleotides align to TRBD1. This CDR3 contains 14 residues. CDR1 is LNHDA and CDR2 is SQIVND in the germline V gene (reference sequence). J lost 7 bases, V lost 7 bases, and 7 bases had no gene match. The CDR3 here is CASTRDRGGQPQHF. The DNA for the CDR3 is TGTGCCAGTACTAGGGACAGGGGAGGGCAGCCCCAGCATTTT.

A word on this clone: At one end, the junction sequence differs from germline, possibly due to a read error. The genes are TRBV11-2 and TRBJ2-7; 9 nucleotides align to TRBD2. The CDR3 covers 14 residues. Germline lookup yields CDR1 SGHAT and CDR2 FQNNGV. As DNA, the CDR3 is TGTGCCAGCAGCAGGGCGGGAGGGTCTCGGGTATTGGACTTC. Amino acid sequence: CASSRAGGSRVLDF.

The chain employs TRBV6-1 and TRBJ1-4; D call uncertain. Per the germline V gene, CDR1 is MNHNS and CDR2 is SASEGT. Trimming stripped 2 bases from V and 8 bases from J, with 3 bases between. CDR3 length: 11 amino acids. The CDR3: CASSETEKLFF. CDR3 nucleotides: TGTGCCAGCAGTGAAACCGAAAAACTGTTTTTT.

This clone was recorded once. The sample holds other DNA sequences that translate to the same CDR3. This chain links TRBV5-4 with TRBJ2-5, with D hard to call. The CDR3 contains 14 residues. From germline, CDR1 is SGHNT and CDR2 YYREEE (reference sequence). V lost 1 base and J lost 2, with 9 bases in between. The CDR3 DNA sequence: TGTGCCAGCAGCTTGAGAGGAGTACAAGAGACCCAGTACTTC. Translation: CASSLRGVQETQYF. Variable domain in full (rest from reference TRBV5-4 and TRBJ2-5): ETGVTQSPTHLIKTRGQQVTLRCSSQSGHNTVSWYQQALGQGPQFIFQYYREEENGRGNFPPRFSGLQFPNYSSELNVNALELDDSALYLCASSLRGVQETQYFGPGTRLLVL.

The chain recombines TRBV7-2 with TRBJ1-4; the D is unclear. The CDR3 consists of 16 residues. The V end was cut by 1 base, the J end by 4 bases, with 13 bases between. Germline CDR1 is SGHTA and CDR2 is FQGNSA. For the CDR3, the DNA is TGTGCCAGCAGCTTAGGGATGGGCACAAATAATGAAAAACTGTTTTTT. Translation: CASSLGMGTNNEKLFF.